This T cell receptor beta chain was identified during a study of blood T cell repertoires in COVID-19. About the research overall: Samples representing acute and convalescent COVID-19 were sourced from the United States, Italy and Spain. Sources were T cells, B-cell-depleted T cells, or PBMCs; the material itself was cDNA or gDNA.

CDR1 SGHAT and CDR2 FQNNGV come from the germline V gene. The CDR3 spans 17 residues. Trimming took 4 bases from V and 4 from J, leaving 22 bases between them. Per the original methods: Researchers report that nucleated cell counts were estimated from reference gene primer amplification. The assay was immunoSEQ multiplex PCR, and TCRdb's table has in-frame clones only and misses some. That table furnishes V, J and clone size, whereas the DNA furnished D and trimming. The table has 220,000 or so clones, approximately 86% seen once; the top ten hold roughly 10%. There are a few counts of this clone. The specimen was peripheral blood. J is TRBJ1-1 and V is TRBV11-2, with D perhaps matching TRBD1 (5 bases). This sequence was found in a woman in her forties or fifties with COVID-19, enrolled during active disease. The CDR3 DNA reads TGTGCCAGCAGCTCATTTCCCAGGGCGCTGGTAGGCACTGAAGCTTTCTTT. This encodes CASSSFPRALVGTEAFF.